This T cell receptor beta chain was captured in a study of blood T cells in healthy people across ages. The donors, aged roughly 6 to 95, were healthy Caucasians from Russia. Study outcomes and limitations: A roughly linear age-dependent decrease characterized TCR beta diversity per million T cells.

With respect to this clonotype: What it binds is unknown.

Sample-barcoded 5' priming and a J-beta primer mix drove a second PCR of roughly 6 to 12 cycles. TCRdb redid the calling of the 5' RACE reads with MiXCR, one entry per CDR3 protein. In the table there are fewer than 600,000 distinct CDR3 sequences, 27% of which are singletons. The CDR3 is made up of 14 amino acids. Trimming stripped 3 bases from V and 6 bases from J, with 13 bases between. This sample was shared with a second study, whose subject was T cells of mothers and their children. That source notes: All donors were healthy and Caucasian; they were a few mothers and their six children. The output of TCR recombination is shaped by thymic selection similarly in related and unrelated pairs.

The chain couples TRBV12-3 or TRBV12-4 to TRBJ2-3, with D hard to call. The source of this sequence is a boy under 10 years old in good health. Sequenced input: blood. In nucleotides, the CDR3 is TGTGCCAGCAGTTTGTCTCCTAGGCGGGATACGCAGTATTTT. It is translated as CASSLSPRRDTQYF.